This TCR beta chain stems from a study of shared clonotypes between healthy human individuals. Some clones are missing from TCRdb's copy, which holds only in-frame ones; the method was immunoSEQ multiplex PCR. The table lists roughly 1,100,000 clones, 65% to 75% of them singletons, with about 1.5% in the top ten. The germline V gene encodes CDR1 LNHDA and CDR2 SQIVND (reference sequence). Trimming took off 6 bases at V and 5 bases at J, with 13 bases between the two ends. This CDR3 contains 13 residues. This clone came up a few times. The J gene is TRBJ2-5, the V gene TRBV19; D might be TRBD2 (5 bases). This TCR derives from a man aged 18 to 35 in good health. Sequencing was done on a sample of memory CD4+ T cells sorted from blood. Specified subset: CD45RA-negative fraction. The CDR3 region is CASSLTSFETQYF. CDR3 sequence (DNA): TGTGCCAGTAGCCTCACTAGTTTCGAGACCCAGTACTTC.